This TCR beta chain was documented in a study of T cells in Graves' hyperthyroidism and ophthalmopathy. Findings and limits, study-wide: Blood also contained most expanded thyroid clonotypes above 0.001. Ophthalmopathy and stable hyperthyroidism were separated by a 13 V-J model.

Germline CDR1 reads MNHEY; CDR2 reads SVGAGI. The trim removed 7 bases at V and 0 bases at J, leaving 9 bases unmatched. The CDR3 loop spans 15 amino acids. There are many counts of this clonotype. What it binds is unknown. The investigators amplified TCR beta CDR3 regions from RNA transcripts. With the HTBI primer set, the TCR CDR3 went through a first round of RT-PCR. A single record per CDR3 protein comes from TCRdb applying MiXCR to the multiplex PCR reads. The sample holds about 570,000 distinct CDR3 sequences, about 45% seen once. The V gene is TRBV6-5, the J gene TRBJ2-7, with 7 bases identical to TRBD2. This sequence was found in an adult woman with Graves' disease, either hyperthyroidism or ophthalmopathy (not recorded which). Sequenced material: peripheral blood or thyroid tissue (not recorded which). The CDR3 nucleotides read TGTGCCAGCAACCCCGAGCGGGGAAGCTCCTACGAGCAGTACTTC. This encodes CASNPERGSSYEQYF.